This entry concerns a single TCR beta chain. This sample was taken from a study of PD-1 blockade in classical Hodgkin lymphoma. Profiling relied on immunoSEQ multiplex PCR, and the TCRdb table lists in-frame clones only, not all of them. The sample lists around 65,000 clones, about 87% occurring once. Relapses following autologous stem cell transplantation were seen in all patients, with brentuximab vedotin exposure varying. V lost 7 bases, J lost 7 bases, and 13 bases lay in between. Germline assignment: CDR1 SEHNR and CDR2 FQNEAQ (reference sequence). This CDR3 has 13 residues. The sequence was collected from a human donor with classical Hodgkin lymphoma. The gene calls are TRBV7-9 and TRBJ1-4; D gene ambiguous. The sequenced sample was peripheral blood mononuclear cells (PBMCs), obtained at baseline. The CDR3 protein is CASTSIEFEKLFF. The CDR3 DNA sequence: TGTGCCAGCACCTCAATTGAGTTTGAAAAACTGTTTTTT.